This note documents a single TCR beta chain sequence. At least ten counts were recorded for this clonotype. The antigen this receptor binds is unknown. No base quality information exists; no much larger clone differs at one position. The sample's time point, from its label and the paper: before trial treatment. The donors came from RACIN, which was a single-arm phase I dose-escalation trial that paired nivolumab and ipilimumab with aspirin, low-dose cyclophosphamide and low-dose radiotherapy. Eligible patients had advanced, TIL-negative solid tumors. This record belongs to a study of low-dose radiotherapy and immunotherapy resistance in tumors (dated by TCRdb to 2021 to 2024). For the wider study: In Cohort 1, 0.5 Gy per fraction was delivered every 2 weeks, and a total PTV dose of 6.5 Gy was prescribed. Intravenous cyclophosphamide at 200 mg/m2 was administered every two weeks, one day ahead of each radiation and immunotherapy administration. Patients took aspirin 300 mg orally once daily for four cycles, starting on cycle 1 day 1. In Cohort 2, 1 Gy per fraction was delivered every two weeks, for a total of 13 Gy over 26 weeks. The translational analysis covered eight patients: three from the first dose cohort and the first five from the second dose cohort. Nivolumab and ipilimumab were both given intravenously, with nivolumab at a 240 mg flat dose every two weeks and ipilimumab at 1 mg/kg every six weeks. Trial participants were not randomized into treatment groups.

The data were produced on an Illumina HiSeq 2500. Superscript III and a set of TRAV- and TRBV-specific primers were used to synthesize first-strand cDNA, so that both TCRalpha and TCRbeta chains were covered. A roughly 20-cycle PCR with Phusion amplified the TCRs, pairing a constant-region primer with the adapter that was attached to the V primers. The MessageAmp II aRNA Amplification Kit was used to amplify the isolated mRNA, with in vitro transcription run for 16 hours at 37 degrees C. mRNA for TCR sequencing was isolated with the Dynabeads mRNA DIRECT Purification Kit. A second approximately 23-cycle Phusion PCR added indexed Illumina adapters, and products were purified with AMPure XP beads. The original pipeline was this. Using custom Perl scripts, TCR sequences encoding the same protein were pooled, out-of-frame sequences were removed, and the abundance of each clonotype was computed. TCR sequences supported by only a single read were excluded from analysis. Shannon entropy, Gini index, clonality, richness, and the frequency of TCRs shared between repertoires were included as repertoire metrics. Clones were called with MiXCR by TCRdb after fastp trimmed the public reads at Q25, and only in-frame beta chains were retained. Rows with one shared CDR3 protein collapse into an entry with the most common genes and DNA. The V and J calls and clone size come from TCRdb's table, not from the authors' own analysis. The sample table contains about 60,000 distinct CDR3 sequences; only one count was recorded for approximately 26% of them. Around 5% of the sample belongs to the ten largest clones.

The CDR3, cysteine through phenylalanine, is 13 amino acids long. The DNA shown is the 39-base CDR3, in frame from base 1. CDR1 and CDR2, per the germline V gene, are SGHTA and FQGTGA. V is pared back by 5 bases and J by 2 bases, with 9 bases lying between the germline termini. The sequenced sample was PBMCs, obtained before treatment. This TCR was sampled from a male donor with prostate cancer. Recombination joined TRBV7-3 with TRBJ1-1, with the D gene not confidently named. The CDR3 region has the sequence CASSRRSNTEAFF. The DNA reads TGTGCCAGCAGCCGCCGATCTAACACTGAAGCTTTCTTT.